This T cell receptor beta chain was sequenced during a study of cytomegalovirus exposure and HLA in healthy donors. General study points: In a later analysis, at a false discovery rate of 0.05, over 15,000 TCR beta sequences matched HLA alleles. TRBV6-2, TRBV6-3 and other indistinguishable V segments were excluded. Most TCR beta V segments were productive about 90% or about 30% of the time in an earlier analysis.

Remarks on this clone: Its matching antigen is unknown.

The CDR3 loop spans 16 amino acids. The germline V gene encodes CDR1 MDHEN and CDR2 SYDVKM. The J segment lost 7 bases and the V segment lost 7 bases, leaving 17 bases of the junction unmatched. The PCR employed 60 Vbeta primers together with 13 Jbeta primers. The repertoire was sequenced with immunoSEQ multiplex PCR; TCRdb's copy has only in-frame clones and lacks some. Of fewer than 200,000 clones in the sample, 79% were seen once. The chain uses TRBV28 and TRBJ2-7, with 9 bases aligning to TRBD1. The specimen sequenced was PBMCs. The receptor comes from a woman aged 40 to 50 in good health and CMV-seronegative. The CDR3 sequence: CASIKPTGGPRVEQYF. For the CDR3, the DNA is TGTGCCAGCATCAAACCGACAGGGGGGCCCCGGGTAGAGCAGTACTTC. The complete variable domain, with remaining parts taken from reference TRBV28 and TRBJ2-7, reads DVKVTQSSRYLVKRTGEKVFLECVQDMDHENMFWYRQDPGLGLRLIYFSYDVKMKEKGDIPEGYSVSREKKERFSLILESASTNQTSMYLCASIKPTGGPRVEQYFGPGTRLTVT.